Presented here are 23 T cell receptor beta chains from one specimen sequenced in a study of T cell repertoires in cytomegalovirus infection. TCRdb independently ran MiXCR on the reads; one entry per CDR3 protein. The table shows hundreds of thousands of distinct CDR3 sequences, with 15% to 20% occurring only once. What was sequenced was PBMCs. These receptors were obtained from a human donor in good health (CMV status not recorded). Some clones in this sample may be carry-over from other donors' samples.

The chain combines TRBV6-5 with TRBJ1-3, with D hard to call. Germline V gene sequence: CDR1 MNHEY, CDR2 SVGAGI. V lost 0 bases to trimming and J lost 0 bases, with 15 bases between them. The CDR3 consists of 18 residues. CDR3 sequence (DNA): TGTGCCAGCAGTTACTCGAGAACGACGGGCCACTCTGGAAACACCATATATTTT. Translation: CASSYSRTTGHSGNTIYF.

This clonotype was observed at least ten times. The chain combines TRBV6-6 with TRBJ2-7; 8 nucleotides line up with TRBD2. CDR3 length equals 15 residues. CDR1 is MNHNY, CDR2 SVGAGI, per germline (reference sequence). The trim removed 0 bases at V and 3 bases at J, leaving 4 bases unmatched. CDR3 residues: CASSYSGAGGYEQYF. CDR3 nucleotides: TGTGCCAGCAGTTACTCGGGTGCGGGGGGCTACGAGCAGTACTTC.

In this sample, this clonotype turned up a few times. This chain links TRBV4-1 with TRBJ2-1; D ambiguous. This CDR3 region has 15 residues. The V end lost 3 bases, the J end lost 2 bases, and 11 bases lay between the germline ends. Germline V lookup: CDR1 MGHRA, CDR2 YSYEKL. In nucleotides, the CDR3 is TGCGCCAGCAGCCAGTCCCACGGCGCCTACAATGAGCAGTTCTTC. Its translation is CASSQSHGAYNEQFF.

The chain uses TRBV14 and TRBJ1-1; the D gene is possibly TRBD1 (6 bases). V lost 3 bases to trimming and J lost 5 bases, with 10 bases between them. Per germline, CDR1 SGHDN and CDR2 FVKESK. This CDR3 is built from 13 residues. CDR3 sequence (DNA): TGTGCCAGCAGCCACAACAGGGAGACTGAAGCTTTCTTT. This codes for CASSHNRETEAFF. The variable domain in full, with the rest retrieved from reference TRBV14 and TRBJ1-1, is EAGVTQFPSHSVIEKGQTVTLRCDPISGHDNLYWYRRVMGKEIKFLLHFVKESKQDESGMPNNRFLAERTGGTYSTLKVQPAELEDSGVYFCASSHNRETEAFFGQGTRLTVV.

This chain uses TRBV24-1 with TRBJ2-1, with 10 bases aligning to TRBD2. Germline V gives CDR1 KGHDR, CDR2 SFDVKD. The CDR3 sequence is 20 residues long. With 2 bases clipped from V and 2 bases from J, the junction kept 14 bases outside the gene matches. CDR3 amino acids: CATSDSVASGGVTAYNEQFF. The CDR3, as DNA: TGTGCCACCAGTGATTCCGTCGCCAGCGGGGGGGTCACCGCCTACAATGAGCAGTTCTTC.

This clonotype was seen at least ten times. The V gene is TRBV5-8, the J gene TRBJ2-2; D assignment may be TRBD1 or TRBD2 (5 bases each). The V end was cut by 5 bases, the J end by 0 bases, with 14 bases between. CDR1 is SGHTS and CDR2 is YDEGEE in the germline V gene. CDR3 length: 16 amino acids. The CDR3 bases are TGTGCCAGCAGTTCGGGACGGACATCGAACACCGGGGAGCTGTTTTTT. Protein product: CASSSGRTSNTGELFF.

This clonotype was seen only a few times. V gene TRBV15 combines with J gene TRBJ2-2, with 8 bases aligning to TRBD1. CDR3 length: 14 amino acids. Germline V lookup: CDR1 LNHNV, CDR2 YYDKDF (reference sequence). With 9 bases clipped from V and 5 bases from J, the junction kept 8 bases outside the gene matches. The CDR3 bases are TGTGCCACGAGGACAGGGTCGGCGACCGGGGAGCTGTTTTTT. Translating gives CATRTGSATGELFF.

This clonotype came up a few times. The chain combines TRBV2 with TRBJ1-5, with 7 bases identical to TRBD1. After removal of 5 bases from V and 3 bases from J, the junction contained 4 bases not matched to a gene. Germline CDR1 is SNHLY and CDR2 is FYNNEI. The CDR3 is 14 amino acids. CDR3: CASSMTGTNQPQHF. The CDR3 DNA is TGTGCCAGCAGTATGACAGGGACCAATCAGCCCCAGCATTTT.

The chain is built from TRBV5-6 and TRBJ2-3; TRBD2 might be the D (5 bases). Trimming pared 1 base from V and 0 bases from J, leaving 9 bases between. The CDR3 covers 15 residues. Germline values: CDR1 SGHDT, CDR2 YYEEEE. In nucleotides, the CDR3 is TGTGCCAGCAGCTTGCAGCCGGGGAGCACAGATACGCAGTATTTT. Amino acids: CASSLQPGSTDTQYF. The full variable domain, completed using reference TRBV5-6 and TRBJ2-3, is DAGVTQSPTHLIKTRGQQVTLRCSPKSGHDTVSWYQQALGQGPQFIFQYYEEEERQRGNFPDRFSGHQFPNYSSELNVNALLLGDSALYLCASSLQPGSTDTQYFGPGTRLTVL.

The chain carries TRBV6-2 or TRBV6-3 and TRBJ2-7; TRBD1 agrees at 11 bases. Trimming took 6 bases from V and 5 from J; bases not matched to a gene: 15. Germline V gives CDR1 MNHEY, CDR2 SVGEGT. CDR3 length: 17 amino acids. The CDR3 protein is CASSTGLGQGGRNEQYF. The DNA for the CDR3 is TGTGCCAGCAGCACCGGACTGGGACAGGGGGGTCGGAACGAGCAGTACTTC.

Only a few counts were recorded for this clonotype. The chain links TRBV20-1 to TRBJ2-3, with 8 bases matching TRBD1. This CDR3 has 15 residues. Unmatched junction bases numbered 6, after V lost 2 bases and J lost 2 bases. The germline V gene has CDR1 DFQATT and CDR2 SNEGSKA (reference sequence). The chain's CDR3 is CSARSTGVLTDTQYF. The CDR3 region has the DNA TGCAGTGCTAGATCGACAGGGGTCCTCACAGATACGCAGTATTTT.

Only a few counts were recorded for this clonotype. The chain links TRBV15 to TRBJ2-7; the match to TRBD1 covers 7 bases. The CDR3 extends over 15 amino acids. Germline values: CDR1 LNHNV, CDR2 YYDKDF (reference sequence). V was clipped by 1 base and J by 2 bases; unmatched bases: 5. The CDR3 DNA is TGTGCCACCAGCAGAGTGGCGACAGGGACCTACGAGCAGTACTTC. It encodes CATSRVATGTYEQYF.

This clonotype was detected many times. V gene TRBV7-2 combines with J gene TRBJ2-5, with a weak D call TRBD2 (7 bases). V shed 5 bases and J shed 0 bases, with 19 bases lying between them. The CDR3 is 17 residues long. Germline values: CDR1 SGHTA, CDR2 FQGNSA. The CDR3 DNA reads as TGTGCCAGCAGCCCCCCGCGCGGGGGCCCGTACCAAGAGACCCAGTACTTC. It yields the protein CASSPPRGGPYQETQYF. The full variable domain, completed using reference TRBV7-2 and TRBJ2-5, is GAGVSQSPSNKVTEKGKDVELRCDPISGHTALYWYRQSLGQGLEFLIYFQGNSAPDKSGLPSDRFSAERTGGSVSTLTIQRTQQEDSAVYLCASSPPRGGPYQETQYFGPGTRLLVL.

The sample holds many counts of this clonotype. This rearrangement joins TRBV28 to TRBJ1-2, with TRBD1 matching 10 bases. The CDR3 runs 15 residues. The germline CDR1 and CDR2 sequences are MDHEN and SYDVKM. Germline trimming cut 9 bases from V and 4 bases from J; bases unmatched to any gene: 11. Here the CDR3 DNA reads TGTGCCAGTCGACGGGGGGGACAGGGGAGCTATGGCTACACCTTC. Its translation is CASRRGGQGSYGYTF.

The gene calls are TRBV28 and TRBJ2-1; 11 bases align to TRBD2. This CDR3 contains 19 residues. The V segment lost 0 bases and the J segment 2 bases; nucleotides outside the gene matches: 9. CDR1 is MDHEN and CDR2 is SYDVKM in the germline V gene. CDR3 region: CASSLWGVAGGQTYNEQFF. The CDR3 DNA follows: TGTGCCAGCAGTTTATGGGGGGTAGCGGGGGGGCAGACCTACAATGAGCAGTTCTTC. Full variable domain (rest looked up from reference TRBV28 and TRBJ2-1): DVKVTQSSRYLVKRTGEKVFLECVQDMDHENMFWYRQDPGLGLRLIYFSYDVKMKEKGDIPEGYSVSREKKERFSLILESASTNQTSMYLCASSLWGVAGGQTYNEQFFGPGTRLTVL.

The sample holds many counts of this clonotype. The chain is built from TRBV28 and TRBJ2-7, with D perhaps assigned TRBD1 or TRBD2 (5 bases each). In germline, CDR1 is MDHEN, CDR2 SYDVKM. The CDR3 totals 15 residues. V lost 5 bases, J lost 6 bases, and 20 bases lay in between. CDR3 loop: CASSAAGTSFGEQYF. CDR3 nucleotide sequence: TGTGCCAGCAGTGCCGCCGGGACGTCGTTTGGCGAGCAGTACTTC.

This clonotype was found a few times. CDR3 loop: CASSPLREVAKNIQYF. The CDR3 DNA reads TGTGCCAGCAGCCCGCTCAGGGAAGTAGCCAAAAACATTCAGTACTTC. V is TRBV28 and J is TRBJ2-4, with D possibly being TRBD1 (5 bases). The CDR3 is 16 residues long. Trimming took 6 bases from V and 0 from J, leaving 15 bases between them. Per the germline V gene, CDR1 is MDHEN and CDR2 is SYDVKM.

The V gene is TRBV10-3, the J gene TRBJ2-1; no definite D call. This CDR3 spans 11 amino acids. CDR1 ENHRY and CDR2 SYGVKD come from the germline V gene. Trimming left V 1 base short and J 8 bases short, with 3 bases between. The DNA for the CDR3 is TGTGCCATCAGTGAGTGGCATGAGCAGTTCTTC. The encoded protein is CAISEWHEQFF.

This clonotype occurred many times. The chain couples TRBV7-9 to TRBJ1-3; TRBD1 aligns across 7 bases. This CDR3 region has 14 residues. The ends lost 5 bases at V and 3 bases at J; junction bases unmatched: 4. Per germline, CDR1 SEHNR and CDR2 FQNEAQ (reference sequence). CDR3 protein: CASSHGTDGNTIYF. DNA of the CDR3: TGTGCCAGCAGCCACGGGACAGATGGAAACACCATATATTTT.

Many counts were recorded for this clonotype. The V gene is TRBV5-6, the J gene TRBJ2-3, with TRBD2 matching 8 bases. Unmatched junction bases numbered 8, after V lost 6 bases and J lost 5 bases. CDR3 length: 14 amino acids. Germline assignment: CDR1 SGHDT and CDR2 YYEEEE. The CDR3 nucleotides are TGTGCCAGCATCGGGAGGGGCAGAGGAGATACGCAGTATTTT. Its protein product is CASIGRGRGDTQYF.

This clonotype was observed a few times. The chain recombines TRBV28 with TRBJ1-1; weak D call: TRBD1 (5 bases). The CDR3 loop spans 16 amino acids. The V and J ends lost 5 bases and 3 bases respectively, with 19 bases between them. The germline gives CDR1 MDHEN, CDR2 SYDVKM. The CDR3 DNA is TGTGCCAGCAGTGCCCCGGGGGGGGAACGGGACACTGAAGCTTTCTTT. Its translation is CASSAPGGERDTEAFF.

The chain is built from TRBV2 and TRBJ2-2; 7 positions match TRBD1. The germline V gene has CDR1 SNHLY and CDR2 FYNNEI. This CDR3 is built from 14 residues. Trimming cost V 7 bases and J 4 bases; bases outside gene matches: 6. The CDR3 DNA reads as TGTGCCAGCATCGAGACAGGGATCACCGGGGAGCTGTTTTTT. Its translation: CASIETGITGELFF.

The V gene is TRBV19, the J gene TRBJ2-1; tentatively, D is TRBD2 (6 bases). Trimming removed 3 bases at V and 7 bases at J, with 13 bases between. This CDR3 region has 14 residues. Looked up from germline, CDR1 is LNHDA and CDR2 is SQIVND (reference sequence). The CDR3 nucleotides are TGTGCCAGTAGTATGATCTTCGGGAGAAATGAGCAGTTCTTC. Its protein is CASSMIFGRNEQFF.